These 24 T cell receptor beta chains were all obtained from the same sample, sequenced in a study of blood T cell repertoires in COVID-19. The table came from immunoSEQ multiplex PCR; TCRdb's copy has only in-frame clones and leaves some out. This table has roughly 80,000 clones, 91% appearing once. Sequencing used peripheral blood. These receptor sequences come from a woman aged 50 to 65 in a cohort sampled during active COVID-19.

This clone was picked up a small number of times. The chain combines TRBV3-1 (or the pseudogene TRBV3-2) with TRBJ2-7; 7 bases agree with TRBD1. V lost 2 bases and J lost 7; bases outside the gene matches: 8. CDR3 length: 14 residues. CDR1 is LGHDT and CDR2 is YNNKEL in the germline V gene (reference sequence). The CDR3 sequence: CASSQYTTGSEQYF. The DNA for the CDR3 is TGTGCCAGCAGCCAATACACGACAGGGAGTGAGCAGTACTTC.

With regard to this clone: Other DNA variants within this sample encode the same CDR3. The chain recombines TRBV5-1 with TRBJ2-1; 7 bases are shared with TRBD1. Germline trimming cut 5 bases from V and 8 bases from J; bases unmatched to any gene: 4. The CDR3 loop spans 12 amino acids. Per germline, CDR1 SGHRS and CDR2 YFSETQ. CDR3: CASRQGRDEQFF. CDR3 DNA sequence: TGCGCCAGCAGACAGGGGAGAGATGAGCAGTTCTTC.

The genes are TRBV7-3 and TRBJ1-2; D not resolved. Germline assignment: CDR1 SGHTA and CDR2 FQGTGA. V was shortened by 5 bases and J by 0 bases, with 10 bases between the two germline ends. The CDR3 totals 14 residues. The DNA of the CDR3 is TGTGCCAGCAGCACCGGGAGGGCTAACTATGGCTACACCTTC. Amino acids: CASSTGRANYGYTF.

The chain joins TRBV12-3 or TRBV12-4 to TRBJ2-7; maybe TRBD1 (6 bases). This CDR3 has 13 amino acids. Deletions cut 5 bases from V and 6 bases from J, with 14 bases between. The DNA for the CDR3 is TGTGCCAGCAGTGCCGGGACATTTTTCGAGCAGTACTTC. Translation gives CASSAGTFFEQYF.

DNA for the CDR3: TGCAGCCTCATCCCCGCAGAACCAAGCTCTGGAAACACCATATATTTT. This gives the protein CSLIPAEPSSGNTIYF. The genes are TRBV29-1 and TRBJ1-3; D ambiguous. CDR1 is SQVTM and CDR2 is ANQGSEA in the germline V gene. V was shortened by 8 bases and J by 0 bases, with 20 bases between the two germline ends. The CDR3 totals 16 residues. Together with reference TRBV29-1 and TRBJ1-3, the CDR3 gives the full variable domain: SAVISQKPSRDICQRGTSLTIQCQVDSQVTMMFWYRQQPGQSLTLIATANQGSEATYESGFVIDKFPISRPNLTFSTLTVSNMSPEDSSIYLCSLIPAEPSSGNTIYFGEGSWLTVV.

This chain uses TRBV5-1 with TRBJ2-7, with 13 bases matching TRBD2. V lost 4 bases and J lost 3; bases outside the gene matches: 1. Germline-derived CDR1 and CDR2 are SGHRS and YFSETQ. The CDR3 runs to 14 residues. The CDR3: CASSTSGGVYEQYF. The DNA of the CDR3 is TGCGCCAGCAGCACTAGCGGGGGGGTCTACGAGCAGTACTTC.

The chain is built from TRBV5-1 and TRBJ1-4; 9 bases align to TRBD1. There are 15 residues in the CDR3. The J segment lost 1 base and the V segment lost 4 bases, leaving 2 bases of the junction unmatched. CDR1 and CDR2 from the germline V gene are SGHRS and YFSETQ. The CDR3, as DNA: TGCGCCAGCAGCGGGGGACAGGGAACTAATGAAAAACTGTTTTTT. The encoded protein is CASSGGQGTNEKLFF.

V gene TRBV5-1 combines with J gene TRBJ1-4; possible D gene TRBD1, 6 bases. Trimming left V 0 bases short and J 4 bases short, with 13 bases between. Looked up from germline, CDR1 is SGHRS and CDR2 is YFSETQ. The CDR3 contains 16 residues. The CDR3 protein is CASSLAGGDHNEKLFF. CDR3 in DNA: TGCGCCAGCAGCTTGGCGGGGGGCGACCATAATGAAAAACTGTTTTTT.

CDR3 sequence (DNA): TGTGCCAGCAGCCAAATTGGACAGGGAGAACAGACCCAGTACTTC. Residues: CASSQIGQGEQTQYF. The chain couples TRBV3-1 (or the pseudogene TRBV3-2) to TRBJ2-5, with 8 bases lining up with TRBD1. From germline, CDR1 is LGHDT and CDR2 YNNKEL (reference sequence). The CDR3 has 15 amino acids. V was pared by 2 bases and J by 6 bases, with 8 bases of the junction left unmatched.

This sequence joins TRBV19 and TRBJ1-6, with D uncertain. The CDR3 is 14 residues long. V lost 5 bases, J lost 8 bases, and 13 bases lay in between. Germline CDR1 and CDR2: LNHDA and SQIVND (reference sequence). In DNA, the CDR3 is TGTGCCAGTAGTGTATCCGTTCGGGATTCACCCCTCCACTTT. Protein product: CASSVSVRDSPLHF.

The V gene is TRBV5-8, the J gene TRBJ2-2; 7 nucleotides agree with TRBD1. Germline lookup yields CDR1 SGHTS and CDR2 YDEGEE. This CDR3 contains 16 residues. After removal of 4 bases from V and 0 bases from J, the junction contained 6 bases not matched to a gene. This CDR3 reads CASSNGQATNTGELFF. The CDR3 nucleotides are TGTGCCAGCAGCAACGGACAGGCGACGAACACCGGGGAGCTGTTTTTT.

In its sample, this clone was seen once. This sequence joins TRBV28 and TRBJ1-3, with 7 bases identical to TRBD1. Trimming took 5 bases from V and 0 from J; bases not matched to a gene: 4. The germline V gene has CDR1 MDHEN and CDR2 SYDVKM. The CDR3 is made up of 15 amino acids. The CDR3 DNA reads TGTGCCAGCAGTCAGGGACAGAACTCTGGAAACACCATATATTTT. This codes for CASSQGQNSGNTIYF.

The chain combines TRBV7-2 with TRBJ2-7, with 9 bases aligning to TRBD2. Germline V gene lookup returns CDR1 SGHTA and CDR2 FQGNSA. The CDR3 extends over 16 amino acids. The V and J ends lost 2 bases and 3 bases, in that order; junction bases with no gene match: 8. CDR3 protein: CASSLINSGRGYEQYF. The DNA for the CDR3 is TGTGCCAGCAGCTTAATAAATAGCGGGAGAGGCTACGAGCAGTACTTC.

This chain uses TRBV9 with TRBJ2-7; 9 bases align to TRBD2. V was pared by 4 bases and J by 6 bases, with 8 bases of the junction left unmatched. The CDR3 loop spans 14 amino acids. Germline lookup yields CDR1 SGDLS and CDR2 YYNGEE. CDR3 region: CASSSASGNAEQYF. CDR3 coding DNA: TGTGCCAGCAGCTCCGCTAGCGGGAACGCCGAGCAGTACTTC. Complete variable domain (other parts from reference TRBV9 and TRBJ2-7): DSGVTQTPKHLITATGQRVTLRCSPRSGDLSVYWYQQSLDQGLQFLIQYYNGEERAKGNILERFSAQQFPDLHSELNLSSLELGDSALYFCASSSASGNAEQYFGPGTRLTVT.

J is TRBJ2-3 and V is TRBV10-3, with 8 bases aligning to TRBD2. The V gene's germline CDR1 is ENHRY and CDR2 SYGVKD. The trim removed 6 bases at V and 0 bases at J, leaving 5 bases unmatched. The CDR3 spans 15 residues. CDR3 coding DNA: TGTGCCATCAGGGAGGCTAGCGGGAGCACAGATACGCAGTATTTT. Its translation: CAIREASGSTDTQYF.

The V and J genes are TRBV27 and TRBJ2-7; maybe TRBD2 (6 bases). CDR3 length: 14 amino acids. The germline gives CDR1 MNHEY, CDR2 SMNVEV (reference sequence). Trimming cost V 4 bases and J 3 bases, with 13 bases left between them. The CDR3 reads CASSWGRRDYEQYF. The CDR3 DNA reads as TGTGCCAGCAGTTGGGGGAGGCGCGACTACGAGCAGTACTTC.

This chain connects TRBV2 to TRBJ2-6, with TRBD2 as a possible D gene (5 bases). Germline CDR1 is SNHLY and CDR2 is FYNNEI. This CDR3 is built from 13 residues. V lost 7 bases, J lost 12 bases, and 16 bases lay in between. CDR3: CASMGSSGGVLTF. CDR3 sequence (DNA): TGTGCCAGCATGGGATCTTCAGGAGGCGTCCTGACTTTC. The variable domain in full, with the rest retrieved from reference TRBV2 and TRBJ2-6, is EPEVTQTPSHQVTQMGQEVILRCVPISNHLYFYWYRQILGQKVEFLVSFYNNEISEKSEIFDDQFSVERPDGSNFTLKIRSTKLEDSAMYFCASMGSSGGVLTFGAGSRLTVL.

This clone appeared a single time. CDR3 DNA: TGTGCCAGCTCACCCCCCGCTGGCGAGCAGTTCTTC. Its translation: CASSPPAGEQFF. The chain joins TRBV18 to TRBJ2-1, with D hard to call. CDR1 is KGHSH and CDR2 is LQKENI in the germline V gene. The V end lost 3 bases, the J end lost 10 bases, and 10 bases lay between the germline ends. The CDR3 runs 12 residues. The whole variable domain, filled in from reference TRBV18 and TRBJ2-1, reads NAGVMQNPRHLVRRRGQEARLRCSPMKGHSHVYWYRQLPEEGLKFMVYLQKENIIDESGMPKERFSAEFPKEGPSILRIQQVVRGDSAAYFCASSPPAGEQFFGPGTRLTVL.

The CDR3 DNA reads TGTGCCATCAGTGGTAAGGGGGCGCCAGTGCAGTTCTTC. Translated: CAISGKGAPVQFF. The chain links TRBV10-3 to TRBJ2-1; 7 bases fit TRBD1. The J segment lost 12 bases and the V segment lost 4 bases, leaving 9 bases of the junction unmatched. The CDR3 sequence is 13 residues long. The V gene's germline CDR1 is ENHRY and CDR2 SYGVKD.

The chain recombines TRBV19 with TRBJ1-2, with a weak D call TRBD1 (5 bases). The CDR3 covers 13 residues. V lost 7 bases to trimming and J lost 5 bases, with 14 bases between them. Per the germline V gene, CDR1 is LNHDA and CDR2 is SQIVND (reference sequence). Written as DNA, the CDR3 is TGTGCCAGTACCCAGACAGCCCGTTATGGCTACACCTTC. Its translation is CASTQTARYGYTF.

This clone was seen more than once but under ten times. The gene calls are TRBV11-2 and TRBJ2-7; 10 bases match TRBD2. With V trimmed by 6 bases and J by 2 bases, 7 bases remained unmatched. Germline-derived CDR1 and CDR2 are SGHAT and FQNNGV. The CDR3 contains 15 residues. In DNA, the CDR3 is TGTGCCAGCAGGCCGACTAGCGGGCGCCCCTACGAGCAGTACTTC. Its protein product is CASRPTSGRPYEQYF.

This clone showed up just once. This chain uses TRBV2 with TRBJ1-1; D is unclear. The CDR3 has 14 residues. The V end was cut by 5 bases, the J end by 1 base, with 11 bases between. Germline CDR1 is SNHLY and CDR2 is FYNNEI. CDR3 bases: TGTGCCAGCAGTTTACAGTTTCCGAACACTGAAGCTTTCTTT. Its translation: CASSLQFPNTEAFF.

The chain uses TRBV3-1 (or the pseudogene TRBV3-2) and TRBJ1-1; D remains unclear. Trimming stripped 4 bases from V and 5 bases from J, with 5 bases between. This CDR3 region has 11 residues. CDR1 and CDR2 from the germline V gene are LGHDT and YNNKEL (reference sequence). Here the CDR3 reads CASSLRTEAFF. For the CDR3, the DNA is TGTGCCAGCAGCCTACGGACTGAAGCTTTCTTT.

The chain has TRBV3-1 (or the pseudogene TRBV3-2) and TRBJ2-3, with TRBD1 matching over 9 bases. The J segment lost 1 base and the V segment lost 6 bases, leaving 8 bases of the junction unmatched. CDR3 length: 16 residues. From germline, CDR1 is LGHDT and CDR2 YNNKEL (reference sequence). In nucleotides, the CDR3 is TGTGCCAGCAGTCACAGGGGGCAGAGGGGCACAGATACGCAGTATTTT. It yields the protein CASSHRGQRGTDTQYF.